This TCR beta chain derives from a study of T cells in tuberculosis. V was shortened by 0 bases and J by 6 bases, with 15 bases between the two germline ends. Germline assignment: CDR1 SGDLS and CDR2 YYNGEE. The CDR3 loop spans 15 amino acids. The protocol was immunoSEQ multiplex PCR, while the TCRdb copy is restricted to in-frame clones and leaves out a portion. The table has roughly 34,000 clones, over 95% seen once. Sequences were obtained from PBMCs. The sequence was collected from a donor aged 10-29 years with latent tuberculosis or without tuberculosis infection. The J gene is TRBJ2-5, the V gene TRBV9, with D possibly matching TRBD1 (5 bases). The CDR3 region has the DNA TGTGCCAGCAGCGTAGAGGGCGGCAGGGAAAAGACCCAGTACTTC. This gives the protein CASSVEGGREKTQYF.